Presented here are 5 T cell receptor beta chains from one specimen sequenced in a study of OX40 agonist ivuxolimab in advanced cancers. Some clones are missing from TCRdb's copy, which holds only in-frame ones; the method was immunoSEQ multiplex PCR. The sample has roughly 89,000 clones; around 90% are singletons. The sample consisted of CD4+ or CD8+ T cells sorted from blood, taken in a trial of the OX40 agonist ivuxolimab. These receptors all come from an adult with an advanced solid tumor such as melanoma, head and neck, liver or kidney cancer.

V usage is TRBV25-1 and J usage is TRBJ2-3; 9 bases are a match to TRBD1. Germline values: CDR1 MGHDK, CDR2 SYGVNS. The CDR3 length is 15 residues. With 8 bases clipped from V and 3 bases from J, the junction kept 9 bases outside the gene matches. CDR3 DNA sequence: TGTGCCAGCCGGGGGGACAGGGTTTGGACAGATACGCAGTATTTT. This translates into CASRGDRVWTDTQYF.

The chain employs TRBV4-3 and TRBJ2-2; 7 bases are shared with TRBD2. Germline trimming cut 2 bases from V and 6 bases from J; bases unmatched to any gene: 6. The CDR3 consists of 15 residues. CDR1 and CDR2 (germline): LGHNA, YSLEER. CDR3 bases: TGCGCCAGCAGCCAAAACGGGAGGTCGGCCGGGGAGCTGTTTTTT. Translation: CASSQNGRSAGELFF.

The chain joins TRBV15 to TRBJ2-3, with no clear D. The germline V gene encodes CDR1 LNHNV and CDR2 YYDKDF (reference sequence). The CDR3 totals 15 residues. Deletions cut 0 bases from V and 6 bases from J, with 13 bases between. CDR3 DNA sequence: TGTGCCACCAGCAGAGATTTAGAGTCGAGGGATACGCAGTATTTT. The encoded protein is CATSRDLESRDTQYF.

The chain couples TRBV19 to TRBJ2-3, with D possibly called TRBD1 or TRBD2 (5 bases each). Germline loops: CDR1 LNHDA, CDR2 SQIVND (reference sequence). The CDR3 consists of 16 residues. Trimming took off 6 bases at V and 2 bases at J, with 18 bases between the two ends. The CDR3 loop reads CASSPYGGRDTDTQYF. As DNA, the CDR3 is TGTGCCAGTAGCCCCTATGGGGGTCGGGACACAGATACGCAGTATTTT.

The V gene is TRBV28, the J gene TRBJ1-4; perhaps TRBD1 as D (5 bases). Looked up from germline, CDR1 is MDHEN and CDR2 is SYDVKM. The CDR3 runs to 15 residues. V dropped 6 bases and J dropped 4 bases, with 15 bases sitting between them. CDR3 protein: CASSLADSFNEKLFF. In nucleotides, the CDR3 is TGTGCCAGCAGCCTCGCCGACAGCTTTAATGAAAAACTGTTTTTT.